The rows below give T cell receptor beta chains drawn from one sample of a study of blood T cell repertoires in COVID-19. Some clones are missing from TCRdb's copy, which holds only in-frame ones; the method was immunoSEQ multiplex PCR. The sample contains 350,000 to 400,000 clones, 70% to 90% of which appear only once. The sample comprised peripheral blood. These receptors were obtained from a woman aged 25 to 45 with COVID-19, enrolled during active disease. Each CDR3 is given with its conserved first and last residue. The D gene is left open where the match is weak. The size of a clone is reported for some rows only, either as once, few or many, or as a class for expanded clones.

D gene: -
clone size: -
V gene: TRBV2
J gene: TRBJ1-4
CDR3 protein: CASSKITGKDNEKLFF
CDR3 DNA: TGTGCCAGCAGTAAAATAACAGGGAAGGACAATGAAAAACTGTTTTTT

D gene: -
clone size: -
V gene: TRBV5-6
J gene: TRBJ1-1
CDR3 protein: CASSLDRFRNTEAFF
CDR3 DNA: TGTGCCAGCAGCTTGGACAGGTTCCGGAACACTGAAGCTTTCTTT

D gene: -
clone size: -
V gene: TRBV29-1
J gene: TRBJ1-3
CDR3 protein: CSVGERASVPSRNTIYF
CDR3 DNA: TGCAGCGTTGGGGAGAGGGCGTCAGTACCATCGAGAAACACCATATATTTT

D gene: TRBD2
clone size: -
V gene: TRBV5-1
J gene: TRBJ2-1
CDR3 protein: CASYPGTSVTNEQFF
CDR3 DNA: TGCGCCAGCTACCCCGGGACTAGCGTCACCAATGAGCAGTTCTTC

D gene: -
clone size: -
V gene: TRBV20-1
J gene: TRBJ2-1
CDR3 protein: CSASTSGVDNEQFF
CDR3 DNA: TGCAGTGCTAGTACATCAGGGGTGGACAATGAGCAGTTCTTC

D gene: TRBD1
clone size: -
V gene: TRBV10-2
J gene: TRBJ2-7
CDR3 protein: CASSPGTDYEQYF
CDR3 DNA: TGCGCCAGCAGTCCTGGGACAGACTACGAGCAGTACTTC

D gene: TRBD1
clone size: -
V gene: TRBV13
J gene: TRBJ1-6
CDR3 protein: CASSERDRGPASPLHF
CDR3 DNA: TGTGCCAGCAGCGAGCGGGACAGGGGACCCGCCTCACCCCTCCACTTT

D gene: -
clone size: -
V gene: TRBV6-6
J gene: TRBJ2-1
CDR3 protein: CASRDGEQSGNEQFF
CDR3 DNA: TGTGCCAGCAGGGATGGTGAACAATCGGGCAATGAGCAGTTCTTC

D gene: TRBD2
clone size: -
V gene: TRBV7-2
J gene: TRBJ2-7
CDR3 protein: CASSPTSGGRRYEQYF
CDR3 DNA: TGTGCCAGCAGTCCAACTAGCGGGGGGCGAAGGTACGAGCAGTACTTC

D gene: -
clone size: -
V gene: TRBV24-1
J gene: TRBJ2-1
CDR3 protein: CATSGYVSGDEQFF
CDR3 DNA: TGTGCCACCAGTGGCTATGTATCGGGGGATGAGCAGTTCTTC

D gene: -
clone size: -
V gene: TRBV2
J gene: TRBJ2-5
CDR3 protein: CASRGGGSQETQYF
CDR3 DNA: TGTGCCAGCAGGGGGGGAGGTAGCCAAGAGACCCAGTACTTC

D gene: TRBD1
clone size: -
V gene: TRBV25-1
J gene: TRBJ2-7
CDR3 protein: CASSEWGTGDSYEQYF
CDR3 DNA: TGTGCCAGCAGTGAATGGGGGACAGGGGACTCCTACGAGCAGTACTTC

D gene: -
clone size: -
V gene: TRBV5-1
J gene: TRBJ1-2
CDR3 protein: CASSRTVERDGYTF
CDR3 DNA: TGCGCCAGCAGCAGGACAGTCGAGAGGGATGGCTACACCTTC

D gene: TRBD2
clone size: -
V gene: TRBV29-1
J gene: TRBJ2-1
CDR3 protein: CSVVPLSGGAYNEQFF
CDR3 DNA: TGCAGCGTCGTCCCCTTGAGCGGGGGGGCCTACAATGAGCAGTTCTTC

D gene: -
clone size: -
V gene: TRBV2
J gene: TRBJ1-5
CDR3 protein: CASSLQGVNQPQHF
CDR3 DNA: TGTGCCAGCAGTTTACAGGGTGTGAATCAGCCCCAGCATTTT

D gene: TRBD1
clone size: -
V gene: TRBV7-8
J gene: TRBJ1-6
CDR3 protein: CASSSRQGGGPLHF
CDR3 DNA: TGTGCCAGCAGCTCGCGACAGGGGGGAGGACCCCTCCACTTT

D gene: TRBD1
clone size: -
V gene: TRBV28
J gene: TRBJ1-5
CDR3 protein: CASRQGRRYNSNQPQHF
CDR3 DNA: TGTGCCAGCAGACAGGGGAGAAGGTATAATAGCAATCAGCCCCAGCATTTT

D gene: TRBD2
clone size: -
V gene: TRBV7-9
J gene: TRBJ2-3
CDR3 protein: CASSFWDYNTDTQYF
CDR3 DNA: TGTGCCAGCAGCTTCTGGGACTACAACACAGATACGCAGTATTTT

D gene: TRBD2
clone size: -
V gene: TRBV10-3
J gene: TRBJ2-1
CDR3 protein: CAISLRASGPLEQFF
CDR3 DNA: TGTGCCATCAGTCTCCGGGCTAGCGGACCCTTGGAGCAGTTCTTC

D gene: TRBD2
clone size: -
V gene: TRBV10-3
J gene: TRBJ2-5
CDR3 protein: CAISIGTSGGQETQYF
CDR3 DNA: TGTGCCATCAGTATCGGGACTAGCGGGGGCCAAGAGACCCAGTACTTC

D gene: TRBD1
clone size: -
V gene: TRBV19
J gene: TRBJ1-2
CDR3 protein: CASSTSTGDYGYTF
CDR3 DNA: TGTGCCAGTAGTACCTCGACAGGGGACTATGGCTACACCTTC

D gene: -
clone size: -
V gene: TRBV4-1
J gene: TRBJ1-3
CDR3 protein: CASSQEPQGSGNTIYF
CDR3 DNA: TGCGCCAGCAGCCAAGAACCCCAGGGCTCTGGAAACACCATATATTTT

D gene: -
clone size: -
V gene: TRBV12-3/TRBV12-4
J gene: TRBJ1-2
CDR3 protein: CASGRNYGYTF
CDR3 DNA: TGTGCCAGTGGCCGTAACTATGGCTACACCTTC

D gene: -
clone size: -
V gene: TRBV28
J gene: TRBJ2-7
CDR3 protein: CASGTGAYEQYF
CDR3 DNA: TGTGCCAGCGGTACGGGGGCCTACGAGCAGTACTTC

D gene: -
clone size: few
V gene: TRBV5-4
J gene: TRBJ2-7
CDR3 protein: CASSPTGSPYEQYF
CDR3 DNA: TGTGCCAGCAGCCCCACAGGGTCCCCCTACGAGCAGTACTTC

D gene: -
clone size: -
V gene: TRBV7-2
J gene: TRBJ1-1
CDR3 protein: CASSLAAVYEAFF
CDR3 DNA: TGTGCCAGCAGCTTAGCTGCAGTGTATGAAGCTTTCTTT

D gene: -
clone size: -
V gene: TRBV5-6
J gene: TRBJ1-2
CDR3 protein: CASSFAGWPSGYTF
CDR3 DNA: TGTGCCAGCAGCTTTGCGGGTTGGCCCTCTGGCTACACCTTC

D gene: -
clone size: -
V gene: TRBV4-1
J gene: TRBJ2-7
CDR3 protein: CASSQTVSYEQYF
CDR3 DNA: TGCGCCAGCAGCCAAACAGTTTCCTACGAGCAGTACTTC

D gene: -
clone size: -
V gene: TRBV29-1
J gene: TRBJ1-1
CDR3 protein: CSVLIGGNTEAFF
CDR3 DNA: TGCAGCGTTTTGATCGGCGGGAACACTGAAGCTTTCTTT

D gene: -
clone size: -
V gene: TRBV9
J gene: TRBJ2-3
CDR3 protein: CASSVALADTQYF
CDR3 DNA: TGTGCCAGCAGCGTAGCTTTAGCAGATACGCAGTATTTT

D gene: -
clone size: -
V gene: TRBV10-3
J gene: TRBJ1-3
CDR3 protein: CAMQGGVSGNTIYF
CDR3 DNA: TGTGCCATGCAGGGTGGGGTCTCTGGAAACACCATATATTTT

D gene: -
clone size: -
V gene: TRBV27
J gene: TRBJ2-7
CDR3 protein: CASSLSSQRGQYF
CDR3 DNA: TGTGCCAGCAGTTTATCTTCCCAAAGAGGGCAGTACTTC

D gene: -
clone size: -
V gene: TRBV28
J gene: TRBJ2-5
CDR3 protein: CASSLLPGKETQYF
CDR3 DNA: TGTGCCAGCAGTTTATTGCCGGGGAAAGAGACCCAGTACTTC

D gene: -
clone size: -
V gene: TRBV18
J gene: TRBJ2-2
CDR3 protein: CASSPSGDTGELFF
CDR3 DNA: TGTGCCAGCTCACCGTCAGGGGACACCGGGGAGCTGTTTTTT

D gene: TRBD2
clone size: -
V gene: TRBV12-5
J gene: TRBJ2-2
CDR3 protein: CASEWGTSGTGELFF
CDR3 DNA: TGTGCTAGTGAATGGGGGACTAGCGGCACCGGGGAGCTGTTTTTT

D gene: TRBD2
clone size: -
V gene: TRBV3-1/TRBV3-2
J gene: TRBJ2-7
CDR3 protein: CASSQGEGSRHYEQYF
CDR3 DNA: TGTGCCAGCAGCCAGGGGGAGGGCTCCCGTCATTACGAGCAGTACTTC

D gene: TRBD2
clone size: -
V gene: TRBV7-2
J gene: TRBJ2-7
CDR3 protein: CASSLLSGGLLKNEQYF
CDR3 DNA: TGTGCCAGCAGCTTATTAAGCGGGGGGTTGCTCAAGAACGAGCAGTACTTC

D gene: -
clone size: -
V gene: TRBV9
J gene: TRBJ1-2
CDR3 protein: CASSVGVEDGYTF
CDR3 DNA: TGTGCCAGCAGCGTAGGGGTCGAGGATGGCTACACCTTC

D gene: -
clone size: -
V gene: TRBV27
J gene: TRBJ1-3
CDR3 protein: CASSLGAGPSSGNTIYF
CDR3 DNA: TGTGCCAGCAGTTTAGGTGCGGGCCCCAGCTCTGGAAACACCATATATTTT

D gene: -
clone size: -
V gene: TRBV4-3
J gene: TRBJ1-1
CDR3 protein: CASSQEREVDTEAFF
CDR3 DNA: TGCGCCAGCAGCCAAGAGAGGGAGGTGGACACTGAAGCTTTCTTT

D gene: TRBD1
clone size: -
V gene: TRBV4-1
J gene: TRBJ2-7
CDR3 protein: CASSQDSAGTGSYEQYF
CDR3 DNA: TGCGCCAGCAGCCAAGATTCGGCCGGGACAGGGTCCTACGAGCAGTACTTC

D gene: -
clone size: once
V gene: TRBV7-2
J gene: TRBJ2-2
CDR3 protein: CASSLSPGGTGELFF
CDR3 DNA: TGTGCCAGCAGCTTAAGCCCAGGAGGCACCGGGGAGCTGTTTTTT

D gene: -
clone size: -
V gene: TRBV10-1
J gene: TRBJ2-5
CDR3 protein: CASSDNQETQYF
CDR3 DNA: TGCGCCAGCAGTGATAACCAAGAGACCCAGTACTTC

D gene: TRBD1
clone size: -
V gene: TRBV19
J gene: TRBJ2-7
CDR3 protein: CASSGDRGGIYEQYF
CDR3 DNA: TGTGCCAGTAGCGGTGACAGGGGTGGGATCTACGAGCAGTACTTC

D gene: -
clone size: once
V gene: TRBV7-2
J gene: TRBJ2-5
CDR3 protein: CASSLGLDSVTQYF
CDR3 DNA: TGTGCCAGCAGCTTGGGTCTAGATAGCGTGACCCAGTACTTC

D gene: TRBD1
clone size: -
V gene: TRBV18
J gene: TRBJ1-4
CDR3 protein: CASSAMPGQGNEKLFF
CDR3 DNA: TGTGCCAGCTCAGCGATGCCGGGACAGGGGAATGAAAAACTGTTTTTT

D gene: TRBD1
clone size: once
V gene: TRBV7-2
J gene: TRBJ1-3
CDR3 protein: CASSLVTGAGNTIYF
CDR3 DNA: TGTGCCAGCAGCTTAGTTACAGGGGCTGGAAACACCATATATTTT

D gene: TRBD2
clone size: -
V gene: TRBV11-2
J gene: TRBJ2-1
CDR3 protein: CASSLEASGSYEQFF
CDR3 DNA: TGTGCCAGCAGCTTAGAAGCTAGCGGGAGCTATGAGCAGTTCTTC

D gene: -
clone size: -
V gene: TRBV2
J gene: TRBJ1-3
CDR3 protein: CASIKDLGNTIYF
CDR3 DNA: TGTGCCAGCATTAAAGACTTGGGAAACACCATATATTTT

D gene: -
clone size: -
V gene: TRBV29-1
J gene: TRBJ2-3
CDR3 protein: CSVAVAGRTDTQYF
CDR3 DNA: TGCAGCGTTGCTGTGGCAGGGCGCACAGATACGCAGTATTTT

D gene: -
clone size: -
V gene: TRBV6-2/TRBV6-3
J gene: TRBJ1-5
CDR3 protein: CASSYSHRNYQPQHF
CDR3 DNA: TGTGCCAGCAGTTACTCGCACAGGAATTATCAGCCCCAGCATTTT

D gene: -
clone size: -
V gene: TRBV7-9
J gene: TRBJ1-5
CDR3 protein: CASKFGRECYSNQPQHF
CDR3 DNA: TGTGCCAGCAAGTTCGGCAGGGAATGCTATAGCAATCAGCCCCAGCATTTT

D gene: TRBD1
clone size: -
V gene: TRBV19
J gene: TRBJ2-7
CDR3 protein: CAIKPGQIYEQYF
CDR3 DNA: TGTGCCATTAAGCCGGGACAGATATACGAGCAGTACTTC

D gene: TRBD1
clone size: -
V gene: TRBV7-2
J gene: TRBJ1-6
CDR3 protein: CASSLVAGGNSPLHF
CDR3 DNA: TGTGCCAGCAGCTTAGTGGCAGGGGGAAATTCACCCCTCCACTTT

D gene: TRBD1
clone size: -
V gene: TRBV27
J gene: TRBJ1-1
CDR3 protein: CASSFDRGFTEAFF
CDR3 DNA: TGTGCCAGCAGTTTTGACAGGGGGTTCACTGAAGCTTTCTTT